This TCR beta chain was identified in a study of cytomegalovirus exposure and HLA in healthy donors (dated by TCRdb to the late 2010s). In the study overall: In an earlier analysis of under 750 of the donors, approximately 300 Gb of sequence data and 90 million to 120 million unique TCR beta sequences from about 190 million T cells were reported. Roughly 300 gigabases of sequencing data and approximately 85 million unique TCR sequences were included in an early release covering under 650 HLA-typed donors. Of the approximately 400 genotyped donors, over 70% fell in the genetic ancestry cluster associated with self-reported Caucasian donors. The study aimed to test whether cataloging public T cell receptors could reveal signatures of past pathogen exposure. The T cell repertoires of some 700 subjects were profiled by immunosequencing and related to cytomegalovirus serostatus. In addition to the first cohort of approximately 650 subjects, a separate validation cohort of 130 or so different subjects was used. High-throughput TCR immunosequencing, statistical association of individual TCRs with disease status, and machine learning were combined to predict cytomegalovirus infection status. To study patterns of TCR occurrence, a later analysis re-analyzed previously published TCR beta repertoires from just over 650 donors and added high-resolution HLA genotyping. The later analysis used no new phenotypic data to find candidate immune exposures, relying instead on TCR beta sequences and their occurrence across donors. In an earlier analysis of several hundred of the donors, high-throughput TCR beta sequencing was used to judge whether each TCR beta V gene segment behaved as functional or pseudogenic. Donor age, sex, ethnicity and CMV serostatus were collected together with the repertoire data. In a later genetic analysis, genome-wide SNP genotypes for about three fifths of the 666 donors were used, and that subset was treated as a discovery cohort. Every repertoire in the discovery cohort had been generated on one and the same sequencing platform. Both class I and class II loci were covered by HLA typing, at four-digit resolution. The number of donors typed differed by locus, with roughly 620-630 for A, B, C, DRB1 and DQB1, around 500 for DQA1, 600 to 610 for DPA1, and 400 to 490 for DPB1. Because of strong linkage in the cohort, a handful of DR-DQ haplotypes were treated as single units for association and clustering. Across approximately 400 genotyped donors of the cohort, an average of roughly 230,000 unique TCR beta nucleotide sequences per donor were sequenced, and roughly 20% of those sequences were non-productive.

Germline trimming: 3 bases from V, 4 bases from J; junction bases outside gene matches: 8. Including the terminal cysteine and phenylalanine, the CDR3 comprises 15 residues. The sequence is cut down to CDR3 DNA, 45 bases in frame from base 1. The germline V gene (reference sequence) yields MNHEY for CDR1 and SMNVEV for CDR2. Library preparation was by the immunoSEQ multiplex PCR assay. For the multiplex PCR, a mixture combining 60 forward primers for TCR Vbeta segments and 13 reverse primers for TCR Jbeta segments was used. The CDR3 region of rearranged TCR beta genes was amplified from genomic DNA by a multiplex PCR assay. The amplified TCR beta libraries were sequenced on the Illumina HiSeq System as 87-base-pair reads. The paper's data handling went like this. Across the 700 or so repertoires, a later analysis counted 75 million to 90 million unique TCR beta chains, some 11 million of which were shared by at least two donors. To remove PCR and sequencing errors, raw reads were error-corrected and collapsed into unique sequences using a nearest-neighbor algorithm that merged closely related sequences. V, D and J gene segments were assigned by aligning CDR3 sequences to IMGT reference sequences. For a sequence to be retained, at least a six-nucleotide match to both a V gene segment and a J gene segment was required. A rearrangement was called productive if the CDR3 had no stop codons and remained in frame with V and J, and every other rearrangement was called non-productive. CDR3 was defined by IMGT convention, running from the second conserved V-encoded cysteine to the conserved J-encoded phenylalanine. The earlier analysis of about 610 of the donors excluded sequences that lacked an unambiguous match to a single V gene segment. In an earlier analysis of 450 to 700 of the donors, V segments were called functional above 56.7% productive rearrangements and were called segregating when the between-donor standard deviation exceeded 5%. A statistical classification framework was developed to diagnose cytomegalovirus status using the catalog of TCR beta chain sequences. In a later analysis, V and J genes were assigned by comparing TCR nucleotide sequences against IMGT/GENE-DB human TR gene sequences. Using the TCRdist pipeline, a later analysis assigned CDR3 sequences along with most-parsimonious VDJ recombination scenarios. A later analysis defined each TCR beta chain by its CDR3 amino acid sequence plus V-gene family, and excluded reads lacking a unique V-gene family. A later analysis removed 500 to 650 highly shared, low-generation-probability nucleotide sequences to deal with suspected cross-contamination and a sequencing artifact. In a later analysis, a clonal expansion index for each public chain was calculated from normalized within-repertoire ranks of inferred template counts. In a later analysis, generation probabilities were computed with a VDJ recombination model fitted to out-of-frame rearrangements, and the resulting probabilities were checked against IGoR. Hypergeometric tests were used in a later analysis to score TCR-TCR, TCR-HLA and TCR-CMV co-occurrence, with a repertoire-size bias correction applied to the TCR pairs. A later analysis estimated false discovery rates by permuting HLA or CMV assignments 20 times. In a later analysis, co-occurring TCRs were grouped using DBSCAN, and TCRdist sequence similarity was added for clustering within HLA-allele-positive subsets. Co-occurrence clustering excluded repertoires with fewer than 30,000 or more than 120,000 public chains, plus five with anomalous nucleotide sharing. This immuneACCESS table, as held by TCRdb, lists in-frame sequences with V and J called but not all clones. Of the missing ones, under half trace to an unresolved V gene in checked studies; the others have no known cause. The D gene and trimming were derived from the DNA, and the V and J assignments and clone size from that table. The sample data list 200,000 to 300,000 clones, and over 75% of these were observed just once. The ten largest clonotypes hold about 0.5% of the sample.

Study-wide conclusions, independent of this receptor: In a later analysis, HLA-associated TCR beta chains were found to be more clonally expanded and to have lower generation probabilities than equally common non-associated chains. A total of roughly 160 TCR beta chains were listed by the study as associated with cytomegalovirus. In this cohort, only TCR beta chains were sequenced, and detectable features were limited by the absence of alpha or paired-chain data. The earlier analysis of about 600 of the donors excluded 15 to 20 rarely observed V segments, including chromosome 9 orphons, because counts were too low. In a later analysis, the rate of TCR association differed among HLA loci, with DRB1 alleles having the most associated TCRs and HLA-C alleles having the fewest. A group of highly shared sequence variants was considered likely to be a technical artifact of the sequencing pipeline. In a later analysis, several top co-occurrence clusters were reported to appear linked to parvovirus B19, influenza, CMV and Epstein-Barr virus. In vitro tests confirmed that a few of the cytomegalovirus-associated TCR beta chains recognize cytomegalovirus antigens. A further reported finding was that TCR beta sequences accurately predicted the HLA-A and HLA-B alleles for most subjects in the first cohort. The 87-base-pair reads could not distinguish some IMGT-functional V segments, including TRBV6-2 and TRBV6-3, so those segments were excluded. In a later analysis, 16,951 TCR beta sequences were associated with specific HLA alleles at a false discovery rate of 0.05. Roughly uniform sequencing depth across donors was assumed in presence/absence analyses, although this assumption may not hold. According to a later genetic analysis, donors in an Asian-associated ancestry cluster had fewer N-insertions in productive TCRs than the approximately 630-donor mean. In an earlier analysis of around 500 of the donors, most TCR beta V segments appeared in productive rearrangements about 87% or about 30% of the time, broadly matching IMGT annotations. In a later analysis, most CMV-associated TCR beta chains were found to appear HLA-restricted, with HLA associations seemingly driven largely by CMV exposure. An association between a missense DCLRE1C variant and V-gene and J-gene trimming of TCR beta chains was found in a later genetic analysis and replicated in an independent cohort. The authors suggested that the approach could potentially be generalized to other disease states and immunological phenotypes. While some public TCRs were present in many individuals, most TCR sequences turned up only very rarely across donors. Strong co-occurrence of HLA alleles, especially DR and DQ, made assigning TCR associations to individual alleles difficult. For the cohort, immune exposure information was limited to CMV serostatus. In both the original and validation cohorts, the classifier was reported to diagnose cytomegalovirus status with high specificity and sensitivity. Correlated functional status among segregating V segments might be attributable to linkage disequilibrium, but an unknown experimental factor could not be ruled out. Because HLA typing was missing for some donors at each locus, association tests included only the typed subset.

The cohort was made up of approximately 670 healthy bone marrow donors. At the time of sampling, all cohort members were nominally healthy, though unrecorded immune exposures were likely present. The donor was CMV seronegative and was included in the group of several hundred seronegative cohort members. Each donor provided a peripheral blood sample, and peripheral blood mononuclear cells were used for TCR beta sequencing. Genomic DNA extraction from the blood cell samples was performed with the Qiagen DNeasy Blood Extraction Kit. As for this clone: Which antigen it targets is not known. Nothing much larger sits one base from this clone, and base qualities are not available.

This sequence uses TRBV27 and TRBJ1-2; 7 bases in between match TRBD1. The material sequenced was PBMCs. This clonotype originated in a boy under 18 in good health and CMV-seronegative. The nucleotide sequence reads TGTGCCAGCAGTTTGGGACAGACTCCCCTCTATGGCTACACCTTC. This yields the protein CASSLGQTPLYGYTF.